This T cell receptor (beta chain) is drawn from a study of blood T cell repertoires in COVID-19. The method was immunoSEQ multiplex PCR; TCRdb's version includes in-frame clones alone and lacks a portion of them. The sample carries around 37,000 clones, 75% to 95% recorded once. CDR3 length: 14 residues. The V and J ends lost 2 bases and 3 bases, in that order; junction bases with no gene match: 4. In germline, CDR1 is MNHEY, CDR2 SVGAGI. The source is a woman older than 75 with acute or convalescent COVID-19. The genes are TRBV6-5 and TRBJ2-7; 7 bases agree with TRBD2. Sequenced sample: peripheral blood. The CDR3 loop reads CASSYGGEGYEQYF. CDR3 bases: TGTGCCAGCAGTTACGGCGGGGAGGGCTACGAGCAGTACTTC.